This T cell receptor (beta chain) derives from a study of Tregs in tolerant kidney transplant recipients. Study findings and constraints: In tolerant patients, donor-specific Tregs outgrew total Tregs, suggesting antigen-driven expansion.

Worth noting for this clone: Its antigen is not identified.

With 5 bases removed from V and 0 bases from J, the gap between germline ends came to 29 bases. The germline V gene encodes CDR1 SGHVS and CDR2 FQNEAQ. This CDR3 comprises 20 residues. CD4+CD25+CD127- Tregs, CD4+CD25- non-Tregs, CD4 and CD8 cells were sorted. Assay: immunoSEQ multiplex PCR; the TCRdb copy retains only in-frame clones and omits some. Here the sample spans tens of thousands of clones, 70% to 90% being singletons. The sequenced sample was Tregs from blood, obtained before the transplant. This receptor was identified in a human donor who received a combined kidney and bone marrow transplant. The gene calls are TRBV7-8 and TRBJ2-7; D tentatively fits TRBD1 or TRBD2 (7 bases each). The CDR3 DNA follows: TGTGCCAGCAGCCCTCGAGGGGGCGGGAGAATTTCCCCGACCTCCTACGAGCAGTACTTC. Translating it yields CASSPRGGGRISPTSYEQYF.